Shown below are 23 T cell receptor beta chains from a single sample sequenced in a study of blood T cell repertoires in COVID-19. The assay was immunoSEQ multiplex PCR, and TCRdb's table has in-frame clones only and misses some. The table has about 120,000 clones, around 80% seen once. The sample taken for sequencing was peripheral blood. Every receptor here comes from a man in his fifties or sixties with active or convalescent COVID-19.

This clone turned up a few times. The chain is built from TRBV7-9 and TRBJ1-5; D gene unclear. CDR3 size: 14 residues. CDR1 and CDR2 from the germline V gene are SEHNR and FQNEAQ (reference sequence). With 1 base removed from V and 4 bases from J, the gap between germline ends came to 8 bases. The CDR3 coding sequence is TGTGCCAGCAGCTTAGGAGGTGTAAATCAGCCCCAGCATTTT. Its protein is CASSLGGVNQPQHF.

This rearrangement joins TRBV24-1 to TRBJ2-3; 16 bases align to TRBD2. The CDR3 is made up of 21 amino acids. The germline CDR1 and CDR2 sequences are KGHDR and SFDVKD. V was pared by 3 bases and J by 4 bases, with 15 bases of the junction left unmatched. The CDR3 region has the DNA TGTGCCACCAGTGATCCGACCGGGACTAGCGGGAGGGGGGTCCCTGCAGATACGCAGTATTTT. This codes for CATSDPTGTSGRGVPADTQYF.

The chain recombines TRBV7-8 with TRBJ2-7; maybe TRBD1 (6 bases). Germline V gene sequence: CDR1 SGHVS, CDR2 FQNEAQ. There are 15 residues in the CDR3. V was shortened by 1 base and J by 0 bases, with 10 bases between the two germline ends. The CDR3, as DNA: TGTGCCAGCAGCTTAGTTGGGGGCTACTCCTACGAGCAGTACTTC. Its protein is CASSLVGGYSYEQYF. Looking up the rest from reference TRBV7-8 and TRBJ2-7 gives the full variable domain: GAGVSQSPRYKVAKRGQDVALRCDPISGHVSLFWYQQALGQGPEFLTYFQNEAQLDKSGLPSDRFFAERPEGSVSTLKIQRTQQEDSAVYLCASSLVGGYSYEQYFGPGTRLTVT.

This clone was seen only once. The chain links TRBV4-1 to TRBJ2-1, with 10 bases identical to TRBD2. The V and J ends lost 0 bases and 7 bases, in that order; junction bases with no gene match: 12. CDR1 MGHRA and CDR2 YSYEKL come from the germline V gene. The CDR3 spans 18 residues. Here the CDR3 DNA reads TGCGCCAGCAGCCAAGATGGACTAGCGGCACTCGGCTATAATGAGCAGTTCTTC. Translated: CASSQDGLAALGYNEQFF.

The chain employs TRBV21-1 and TRBJ2-1; the table's D call of TRBD2 was not tested on the DNA. TRBV21-1 is noted as a pseudogene. The CDR3 runs 16 residues. CDR3 sequence reads: CASSKASGTSYNEQFF. CDR3 bases: TGTGCCAGCAGCAAAGCCAGCGGGACCTCCTACAATGAGCAGTTCTTC.

The chain joins TRBV19 to TRBJ2-7, with unresolved D. Germline CDR1 is LNHDA and CDR2 is SQIVND (reference sequence). V was pared by 2 bases and J by 5 bases, with 10 bases between. This CDR3 contains 13 residues. DNA of the CDR3: TGTGCCAGTAGTATACGAAGCCGGGACGAGCAGTACTTC. Translating it yields CASSIRSRDEQYF.

This clone was recorded once. V usage is TRBV2 and J usage is TRBJ1-1, with D possibly TRBD1 on 5 matching bases. V lost 3 bases and J lost 1, with 18 bases in between. The CDR3 has 17 residues. From germline, CDR1 is SNHLY and CDR2 FYNNEI. The CDR3 region is CASSEKLPPGGNTEAFF. The CDR3 coding sequence is TGTGCCAGCAGTGAGAAGCTCCCTCCCGGGGGGAACACTGAAGCTTTCTTT.

The chain recombines TRBV7-2 with TRBJ2-2; TRBD1 aligns across 7 bases. The junction had 4 bases not matched to a gene; V was cut back by 5 bases and J by 1 base. The CDR3 is made up of 15 amino acids. Per germline, CDR1 SGHTA and CDR2 FQGNSA. CDR3 amino acids: CASSPRTGNTGELFF. As DNA, the CDR3 is TGTGCCAGCAGCCCTCGGACAGGGAACACCGGGGAGCTGTTTTTT. The entire variable domain, with the rest obtained from reference TRBV7-2 and TRBJ2-2, is as follows: GAGVSQSPSNKVTEKGKDVELRCDPISGHTALYWYRQSLGQGLEFLIYFQGNSAPDKSGLPSDRFSAERTGGSVSTLTIQRTQQEDSAVYLCASSPRTGNTGELFFGEGSRLTVL.

The rearrangement uses TRBV28 and TRBJ2-3; 9 bases agree with TRBD2. Germline assignment: CDR1 MDHEN and CDR2 SYDVKM. The CDR3 runs to 15 residues. V lost 1 base and J lost 1; bases outside the gene matches: 0. For the CDR3, the DNA is TGTGCCAGCAGTTTATCTAGCGGGGGCACAGATACGCAGTATTTT. This encodes CASSLSSGGTDTQYF.

The rearrangement links TRBV5-1 to TRBJ2-2; the match to TRBD2 covers 7 bases. CDR1 and CDR2 from the germline V gene are SGHRS and YFSETQ. The V gene end was trimmed by 4 bases and the J gene end by 1 base; junction bases not matched to a gene: 7. The length of the CDR3 is 16 residues. CDR3 nucleotides: TGCGCCAGCAGCGGAGCAGCTAGCGGGAACACCGGGGAGCTGTTTTTT. This encodes CASSGAASGNTGELFF.

The chain has TRBV27 and TRBJ2-5; possible D gene TRBD1, 6 bases. Germline CDR1 is MNHEY and CDR2 is SMNVEV (reference sequence). The CDR3 is 13 amino acids. V lost 3 bases and J lost 8, with 13 bases in between. CDR3 sequence (DNA): TGTGCCAGCAGTTTTCAGGCAGGGGAAACCCAGTACTTC. Protein: CASSFQAGETQYF.

The V gene is TRBV7-3, the J gene TRBJ2-7; 12 nucleotides line up with TRBD2. The CDR3 contains 15 residues. V lost 5 bases and J lost 2; bases outside the gene matches: 4. The germline V gene has CDR1 SGHTA and CDR2 FQGTGA. The CDR3 region is CASSPLAGGAYEQYF. CDR3 DNA: TGTGCCAGCAGCCCACTAGCGGGAGGTGCCTACGAGCAGTACTTC.

The chain joins TRBV3-1 (or the pseudogene TRBV3-2) to TRBJ2-3; the D gene is possibly TRBD2 (6 bases). Trimming shortened V by 1 base and J by 0 bases, and 11 bases separated the two germline ends. The CDR3 has 16 residues. Germline lookup yields CDR1 LGHDT and CDR2 YNNKEL (reference sequence). CDR3 nucleotides: TGTGCCAGCAGCCAAGCCCCGGGACTCAGCACAGATACGCAGTATTTT. Translating gives CASSQAPGLSTDTQYF.

The V call is TRBV5-1, the J call TRBJ2-7, with D perhaps TRBD1 (5 bases). This CDR3 contains 19 residues. The germline V gene has CDR1 SGHRS and CDR2 YFSETQ. V was cut by 0 bases and J by 0 bases, with 22 bases left in between. The CDR3 reads CASSLVPRAGNNSSYEQYF. CDR3 nucleotides: TGCGCCAGCAGCTTGGTGCCCAGGGCAGGCAATAACAGCTCCTACGAGCAGTACTTC.

The sample holds one count of this clone. The CDR3 bases are TGTGCCAGCAGCTTTGATCCGGGCACTGAAGCTTTCTTT. Its translation: CASSFDPGTEAFF. V usage is TRBV7-3 and J usage is TRBJ1-1; D unresolved. The CDR3 has 13 residues. Trimming left V 3 bases short and J 4 bases short, with 9 bases between. Germline CDR1 SGHTA, CDR2 FQGTGA.

This clone was counted a single time. This chain links TRBV11-3 with TRBJ2-7; 9 positions match TRBD1. V trimming: 1 base; J trimming: 3 bases; junction bases outside the gene matches: 4. The CDR3 is 15 residues long. Germline CDR1 SGHNT, CDR2 YENEEA. The CDR3 sequence is CASSLAGQGYYEQYF. In DNA form, the CDR3 reads TGTGCCAGCAGCTTAGCAGGACAGGGGTACTACGAGCAGTACTTC.

This clone was observed a handful of times. This chain connects TRBV9 to TRBJ2-7, with 9 bases identical to TRBD2. CDR3 length: 15 residues. Germline V gives CDR1 SGDLS, CDR2 YYNGEE. The ends lost 0 bases at V and 4 bases at J; junction bases unmatched: 5. CDR3 amino acids: CASSVAGSGSYEQYF. The CDR3 bases are TGTGCCAGCAGCGTAGCTGGTAGCGGGAGTTACGAGCAGTACTTC. Combining the CDR3 with reference TRBV9 and TRBJ2-7 gives the whole variable domain DSGVTQTPKHLITATGQRVTLRCSPRSGDLSVYWYQQSLDQGLQFLIQYYNGEERAKGNILERFSAQQFPDLHSELNLSSLELGDSALYFCASSVAGSGSYEQYFGPGTRLTVT.

The chain employs TRBV12-5 and TRBJ2-1, with 10 bases matching TRBD2. The length of the CDR3 is 14 residues. With 3 bases clipped from V and 10 bases from J, the junction kept 6 bases outside the gene matches. Looked up from germline, CDR1 is LGHNT and CDR2 is FRNRAP. CDR3 loop: CASGFGTSVGEQFF. In DNA, the CDR3 is TGTGCTAGTGGTTTTGGGACTAGCGTCGGGGAGCAGTTCTTC. The full variable domain, in which reference TRBV12-5 and TRBJ2-1 provide the parts outside the CDR3, is DARVTQTPRHKVTEMGQEVTMRCQPILGHNTVFWYRQTMMQGLELLAYFRNRAPLDDSGMPKDRFSAEMPDATLATLKIQPSEPRDSAVYFCASGFGTSVGEQFFGPGTRLTVL.

This sequence joins TRBV7-2 and TRBJ2-5; 8 nucleotides line up with TRBD2. CDR3 length: 15 amino acids. Germline trimming cut 5 bases from V and 2 bases from J; bases unmatched to any gene: 7. Germline CDR1 SGHTA, CDR2 FQGNSA. CDR3 sequence reads: CASSRGGTIQETQYF. The CDR3 coding sequence is TGTGCCAGCAGCCGGGGGGGCACCATACAAGAGACCCAGTACTTC.

This rearrangement joins TRBV14 to TRBJ2-2, with TRBD1 matching 8 bases. Germline V gives CDR1 SGHDN, CDR2 FVKESK. This CDR3 region has 15 residues. J was trimmed by 7 bases and V by 3 bases; bases with no gene match: 7. The CDR3 reads CASSHDRGFGGELFF. The DNA of the CDR3 is TGTGCCAGCAGCCACGACAGGGGATTTGGCGGGGAGCTGTTTTTT.

This chain links TRBV7-2 with TRBJ2-1, with D possibly matching TRBD1 (7 bases). Trimming pared 5 bases from V and 4 bases from J, leaving 24 bases between. CDR1 is SGHTA, CDR2 FQGNSA, per germline. This CDR3 contains 18 residues. The CDR3 loop is CASSPPQGLGRLYNEQFF. The CDR3 DNA reads as TGTGCCAGCAGCCCACCACAGGGGTTGGGGAGGCTATACAATGAGCAGTTCTTC.

The rearrangement uses TRBV6-2 or TRBV6-3 and TRBJ1-1; D unresolved. This CDR3 region has 14 residues. The germline gives CDR1 MNHEY, CDR2 SVGEGT. The V and J ends lost 6 bases and 4 bases respectively, with 15 bases between them. CDR3 nucleotides: TGTGCCAGCAGCGACAACGTCAAAGTCACTGAAGCTTTCTTT. It specifies CASSDNVKVTEAFF.

The chain couples TRBV28 to TRBJ2-7; 7 bases are a match to TRBD1. Germline V gene lookup returns CDR1 MDHEN and CDR2 SYDVKM. V shed 6 bases and J 2 bases; nucleotides not matched to a gene: 10. This CDR3 comprises 15 residues. The CDR3 DNA sequence: TGTGCCAGCAGACCCACAGGGGTCCCTACCTACGAGCAGTACTTC. Translating it yields CASRPTGVPTYEQYF.